One and the same sample provided the 9 T cell receptor beta chains below, sequenced in a study of blood T cell repertoires in COVID-19. Method: immunoSEQ multiplex PCR; TCRdb's copy keeps in-frame clones and lacks some. Of about 170,000 clones detected, approximately 86% appear once; the ten largest clones hold just over 2.5%. The sequencing sample was made of peripheral blood. These receptor sequences come from a woman of 80 years or more with COVID-19, enrolled during active disease.

This chain joins TRBV28 and TRBJ2-1, with TRBD2 matching 14 bases. This CDR3 has 19 residues. Germline trimming cut 7 bases from V and 1 base from J; bases unmatched to any gene: 12. Germline-derived CDR1 and CDR2 are MDHEN and SYDVKM. The CDR3 is CASNDGLAGGKSSYNEQFF. In DNA, the CDR3 is TGTGCCAGCAACGATGGACTAGCGGGAGGCAAATCGTCCTACAATGAGCAGTTCTTC.

The chain uses TRBV5-6 and TRBJ1-2; D is uncertain. CDR1 is SGHDT and CDR2 is YYEEEE in the germline V gene. Trimming pared 0 bases from V and 5 bases from J, leaving 5 bases between. The CDR3 has 12 amino acids. CDR3 sequence (DNA): TGTGCCAGCAGCTTGGACAGTTATGGCTACACCTTC. Its protein is CASSLDSYGYTF.

V is TRBV7-2 and J is TRBJ1-1; 7 nucleotides line up with TRBD1. J lost 0 bases, V lost 2 bases, and 6 bases had no gene match. Germline V gene sequence: CDR1 SGHTA, CDR2 FQGNSA. The CDR3 runs 16 residues. This CDR3 reads CASSLMGQSMNTEAFF. As DNA, the CDR3 is TGTGCCAGCAGCTTAATGGGACAGTCGATGAACACTGAAGCTTTCTTT. Filled out from reference TRBV7-2 and TRBJ1-1, the complete variable domain reads GAGVSQSPSNKVTEKGKDVELRCDPISGHTALYWYRQSLGQGLEFLIYFQGNSAPDKSGLPSDRFSAERTGGSVSTLTIQRTQQEDSAVYLCASSLMGQSMNTEAFFGQGTRLTVV.

This chain links TRBV24-1 with TRBJ2-1; the match to TRBD1 covers 9 bases. The ends lost 3 bases at V and 7 bases at J; junction bases unmatched: 12. The germline gives CDR1 KGHDR, CDR2 SFDVKD. The CDR3 length is 17 residues. This CDR3 reads CATSDPGRDRVGNEQFF. CDR3 bases: TGTGCCACCAGTGATCCCGGCCGGGACAGGGTGGGTAATGAGCAGTTCTTC.

V and J are TRBV27 and TRBJ2-2; 10 positions match TRBD2. The germline V gene encodes CDR1 MNHEY and CDR2 SMNVEV (reference sequence). The CDR3 extends over 15 amino acids. Losses at the gene ends were 5 bases for V and 5 bases for J; bases not matched to a gene: 5. The CDR3 region has the DNA TGTGCCAGCAGTGATCTAGCGGGAGCTACCGGGGAGCTGTTTTTT. Protein: CASSDLAGATGELFF.

With regard to this clone: Sequence at one end of the junction differs from germline and may be a read error. V and J are TRBV29-1 and TRBJ1-1, with D possibly matching TRBD1 (6 bases). This CDR3 has 12 amino acids. Germline CDR1 is SQVTM and CDR2 is ANQGSEA. CDR3 protein: CSVEGAVPQGIF. In DNA, the CDR3 is TGCAGCGTTGAAGGGGCTGTGCCACAGGGCATCTTT.

This sequence joins TRBV5-6 and TRBJ2-3; D ambiguous. The CDR3 is 12 residues long. The germline V gene has CDR1 SGHDT and CDR2 YYEEEE. Trimming removed 4 bases from V and 6 bases from J, with 9 bases in between. CDR3 in amino acids: CASSASRDTQYF. The CDR3 DNA reads as TGTGCCAGCAGCGCCTCTAGGGATACGCAGTATTTT.

The chain is built from TRBV5-1 and TRBJ2-1; tentatively, D is TRBD1 (6 bases). The CDR3 runs 14 residues. V was trimmed by 0 bases and J by 8 bases, leaving 12 bases between them. From germline, CDR1 is SGHRS and CDR2 YFSETQ. CDR3 protein: CASSLDPGVDEQFF. The CDR3 DNA reads as TGCGCCAGCAGCTTGGATCCAGGGGTCGATGAGCAGTTCTTC. Full variable domain (missing parts from reference TRBV5-1 and TRBJ2-1): KAGVTQTPRYLIKTRGQQVTLSCSPISGHRSVSWYQQTPGQGLQFLFEYFSETQRNKGNFPGRFSGRQFSNSRSEMNVSTLELGDSALYLCASSLDPGVDEQFFGPGTRLTVL.

The rearrangement uses TRBV7-2 and TRBJ2-7, with a tentative D call TRBD1 (5 bases). The CDR3 is 16 amino acids. V lost 2 bases to trimming and J lost 4 bases, with 18 bases between them. Germline V gene lookup returns CDR1 SGHTA and CDR2 FQGNSA. CDR3 sequence (DNA): TGTGCCAGCAGCTTAATCGTCGGCCAGGGTTGGTACGAGCAGTACTTC. Its translation is CASSLIVGQGWYEQYF. Combining the CDR3 with reference TRBV7-2 and TRBJ2-7 gives the whole variable domain GAGVSQSPSNKVTEKGKDVELRCDPISGHTALYWYRQSLGQGLEFLIYFQGNSAPDKSGLPSDRFSAERTGGSVSTLTIQRTQQEDSAVYLCASSLIVGQGWYEQYFGPGTRLTVT.